Below, 28 T cell receptor beta chains from the same sample are listed, as sequenced in a study of shared clonotypes between healthy human individuals (dated by TCRdb to between 2020 and 2021). The library was prepared using the immunoSEQ multiplex PCR assay. The source is immuneACCESS, and TCRdb retained only in-frame sequences with V and J called. Part of the clones is not carried over; for the studies checked, unresolved V genes explain less than half of this, and the remainder is unexplained. This sample gives some 2,000,000 clones in total; 85% to 95% of them show up just once. Around 0.13% of the sample comes from the top ten. The source material was naive CD4+ T cells sorted from blood. The sample's cell subset or site, from its label and the paper: CD45RA+ positively selected. The receptors were gathered from a young man in good health.

The J gene is TRBJ1-4, the V gene TRBV6-5; D is unresolved. The CDR3 is made up of 15 amino acids. Between the trimmed V and J ends, which lost 2 bases and 0 bases, there was a span of 7 bases. Germline CDR1 is MNHEY and CDR2 is SVGAGI. The CDR3 protein is CASSYEAATNEKLFF. The CDR3 DNA reads as TGTGCCAGCAGTTACGAGGCTGCAACTAATGAAAAACTGTTTTTT.

The chain recombines TRBV18 with TRBJ2-3; possible D gene TRBD2, 6 bases. The length of the CDR3 is 14 residues. Trimming removed 7 bases at V and 2 bases at J, with 13 bases between. The V gene's germline CDR1 is KGHSH and CDR2 LQKENI. The chain's CDR3 is CASFSGRDTDTQYF. DNA for the CDR3: TGTGCCAGCTTCTCCGGGCGGGACACAGATACGCAGTATTTT.

This chain connects TRBV5-4 to TRBJ1-2; 8 bases align to TRBD1. Germline V gene sequence: CDR1 SGHNT, CDR2 YYREEE (reference sequence). The CDR3 sequence is 16 residues long. The V gene end was trimmed by 4 bases and the J gene end by 8 bases; junction bases not matched to a gene: 16. The CDR3 protein is CASSPGGAGGVSGYTF. The DNA of the CDR3 is TGTGCCAGCAGCCCCGGTGGTGCAGGGGGCGTGAGCGGCTACACCTTC.

The chain employs TRBV10-3 and TRBJ2-3; 10 positions match TRBD2. There are 17 residues in the CDR3. Looked up from germline, CDR1 is ENHRY and CDR2 is SYGVKD. The J segment lost 0 bases and the V segment lost 3 bases, leaving 6 bases of the junction unmatched. CDR3: CAISDLLAGESTDTQYF. For the CDR3, the DNA is TGTGCCATCAGTGACCTCCTAGCGGGAGAAAGCACAGATACGCAGTATTTT.

The gene calls are TRBV6-1 and TRBJ1-6, with D possibly being TRBD1 (6 bases). Germline lookup yields CDR1 MNHNS and CDR2 SASEGT. This CDR3 spans 14 amino acids. V gave up 6 bases and J gave up 5 bases, with 11 bases separating them. In DNA form, the CDR3 reads TGTGCCAGCAGGGGGGGCCAACATAATTCACCCCTCCACTTT. Amino acid sequence: CASRGGQHNSPLHF.

This chain uses TRBV28 with TRBJ1-4, with no clear D. Germline values: CDR1 MDHEN, CDR2 SYDVKM. The CDR3 covers 13 residues. V gave up 4 bases and J gave up 8 bases, with 11 bases separating them. The CDR3 DNA is TGTGCCAGCAGTTCCCCCTACCAAGAAAAACTGTTTTTT. Encoded protein: CASSSPYQEKLFF.

V usage is TRBV30 and J usage is TRBJ2-5, with 10 bases that match TRBD1. The CDR3 sequence is 14 residues long. In germline, CDR1 is GTSNPN, CDR2 SVGIG (reference sequence). V lost 6 bases and J lost 1; bases outside the gene matches: 5. In DNA, the CDR3 is TGTGCCTGCCGGGACAGGGGCTTCCAAGAGACCCAGTACTTC. Amino acids: CACRDRGFQETQYF.

The table lists this clone with a count of one. Within the sample, other DNA sequences also encode this same CDR3. The chain recombines TRBV12-5 with TRBJ2-7; D not resolved. The CDR3 has 11 residues. Trimming shortened V by 2 bases and J by 5 bases, and 4 bases separated the two germline ends. Germline lookup yields CDR1 LGHNT and CDR2 FRNRAP. The CDR3 is CASGLRDEQYF. CDR3 coding DNA: TGTGCTAGTGGTTTGCGCGACGAGCAGTACTTC.

The chain carries TRBV5-4 and TRBJ2-1, with 9 positions matching TRBD2. CDR3 size: 15 residues. Looked up from germline, CDR1 is SGHNT and CDR2 is YYREEE (reference sequence). V lost 0 bases to trimming and J lost 2 bases; unmatched junction nucleotides: 0. Here the CDR3 reads CASSLGGGAYNEQFF. The CDR3, as DNA: TGTGCCAGCAGCTTGGGCGGGGGGGCCTACAATGAGCAGTTCTTC.

The rearrangement uses TRBV6-6 and TRBJ2-7; D call uncertain. V lost 0 bases to trimming and J lost 4 bases, with 10 bases between them. This CDR3 region has 14 residues. Germline V gene lookup returns CDR1 MNHNY and CDR2 SVGAGI (reference sequence). The CDR3 sequence: CASSYSSVGYEQYF. CDR3 nucleotides: TGTGCCAGCAGTTACTCGTCGGTGGGTTACGAGCAGTACTTC.

This clone was detected once. The genes are TRBV29-1 and TRBJ2-3, with D possibly TRBD2 on 7 matching bases. The CDR3 covers 13 residues. The germline gives CDR1 SQVTM, CDR2 ANQGSEA. V was shortened by 4 bases and J by 6 bases, with 14 bases between the two germline ends. The CDR3 bases are TGCAGCGTTGGCCTAGGGGGGGGCGATACGCAGTATTTT. Its protein product is CSVGLGGGDTQYF.

The rearrangement uses TRBV7-9 and TRBJ2-7; TRBD1 matches 8 bases. V dropped 5 bases and J dropped 5; count of bases not matched to a gene: 8. The CDR3 has 14 residues. Germline loops: CDR1 SEHNR, CDR2 FQNEAQ (reference sequence). The CDR3 sequence is CASSPGQGLHEQYF. DNA for the CDR3: TGTGCCAGCAGCCCCGGACAGGGTCTCCACGAGCAGTACTTC.

This chain links TRBV11-3 with TRBJ2-1; a weak D match, TRBD2 (7 bases). Per the germline V gene, CDR1 is SGHNT and CDR2 is YENEEA. The CDR3 runs 16 residues. Trimming cost V 2 bases and J 2 bases, with 13 bases left between them. The DNA for the CDR3 is TGTGCCAGCAGCTTATCGGCGGGGGCAACCTACAATGAGCAGTTCTTC. Amino acid sequence: CASSLSAGATYNEQFF.

The chain carries TRBV6-5 and TRBJ2-4, with 9 bases that match TRBD1. Germline loops: CDR1 MNHEY, CDR2 SVGAGI. The CDR3 consists of 13 residues. J gave up 8 bases and V 6 bases, and 5 bases lay outside the gene matches. CDR3 bases: TGTGCCAGCAGAACAGGGGGCGCTTACATTCAGTACTTC. Amino acids: CASRTGGAYIQYF.

This clone was picked up many times. This CDR3 reads CASRPRQGLSYEQYF. The CDR3 DNA follows: TGTGCCAGCAGACCCCGACAGGGACTCTCCTACGAGCAGTACTTC. V and J are TRBV2 and TRBJ2-7, with D perhaps matching TRBD1 (7 bases). The germline V gene encodes CDR1 SNHLY and CDR2 FYNNEI. The V end was cut by 6 bases, the J end by 0 bases, with 15 bases between. The CDR3 is 15 residues long. Drawing the rest from reference TRBV2 and TRBJ2-7, the complete variable domain is EPEVTQTPSHQVTQMGQEVILRCVPISNHLYFYWYRQILGQKVEFLVSFYNNEISEKSEIFDDQFSVERPDGSNFTLKIRSTKLEDSAMYFCASRPRQGLSYEQYFGPGTRLTVT.

This clone was seen a few times. The identical CDR3 is also encoded by other nucleotide sequences in the sample. The V gene is TRBV5-1, the J gene TRBJ2-3; no firm D call. This CDR3 spans 13 amino acids. With 0 bases removed from V and 0 bases from J, the gap between germline ends came to 2 bases. CDR1 and CDR2 from the germline V gene are SGHRS and YFSETQ. This chain's CDR3 is CASSLGSTDTQYF. DNA for the CDR3: TGCGCCAGCAGCTTGGGGAGCACAGATACGCAGTATTTT.

The genes are TRBV30 and TRBJ1-1, with D possibly matching TRBD1 (6 bases). Per the germline V gene, CDR1 is GTSNPN and CDR2 is SVGIG (reference sequence). The CDR3 contains 11 residues. V was pared by 3 bases and J by 11 bases, with 13 bases between. CDR3 loop: CAWRAGGKAFF. The CDR3, as DNA: TGTGCCTGGAGGGCGGGGGGCAAGGCTTTCTTT.

This clone was recorded once. V usage is TRBV4-3 and J usage is TRBJ2-7; D possibly corresponds to TRBD1 (7 bases). From germline, CDR1 is LGHNA and CDR2 YSLEER. CDR3 length equals 17 residues. Trimming removed 0 bases at V and 2 bases at J, with 17 bases between. The CDR3 region is CASSQDAVGRGAYEQYF. The CDR3 DNA is TGCGCCAGCAGCCAAGACGCTGTAGGCAGGGGGGCCTACGAGCAGTACTTC.

The chain uses TRBV2 and TRBJ2-7, with D possibly being TRBD2 (6 bases). Germline-derived CDR1 and CDR2 are SNHLY and FYNNEI. V lost 5 bases, J lost 5 bases, and 16 bases lay in between. The CDR3 has 14 amino acids. CDR3 residues: CASSSLPGDNEQYF. CDR3 nucleotide sequence: TGTGCCAGCAGTTCCTTACCGGGAGATAACGAGCAGTACTTC. Supplemented by reference TRBV2 and TRBJ2-7, the full variable domain reads EPEVTQTPSHQVTQMGQEVILRCVPISNHLYFYWYRQILGQKVEFLVSFYNNEISEKSEIFDDQFSVERPDGSNFTLKIRSTKLEDSAMYFCASSSLPGDNEQYFGPGTRLTVT.

The gene calls are TRBV11-2 and TRBJ2-5, with 8 bases identical to TRBD2. The V and J ends lost 5 bases and 3 bases, in that order; junction bases with no gene match: 8. The CDR3 is 15 amino acids. Germline V gene lookup returns CDR1 SGHAT and CDR2 FQNNGV. The CDR3 DNA reads as TGTGCCAGCAGCGTAGCGGGGAGTCTAAAAGAGACCCAGTACTTC. It codes for CASSVAGSLKETQYF.

The chain has TRBV4-1 and TRBJ1-1; D ambiguous. CDR1 is MGHRA, CDR2 YSYEKL, per germline. This CDR3 has 15 amino acids. V lost 3 bases and J 0 bases, leaving 11 bases between the germline ends. The CDR3 DNA is TGCGCCAGCAGCCAGGGGAGCCAACTGAACACTGAAGCTTTCTTT. Protein sequence: CASSQGSQLNTEAFF.

CDR3 in amino acids: CASSLAGGTRETQYF. CDR3 nucleotide sequence: TGTGCCAGCAGCCTAGCGGGGGGGACTCGAGAGACCCAGTACTTC. The chain recombines TRBV5-4 with TRBJ2-5; the match to TRBD2 covers 12 bases. The CDR3 is made up of 15 amino acids. The V and J ends lost 4 bases and 4 bases, in that order; junction bases with no gene match: 5. Germline V gene lookup returns CDR1 SGHNT and CDR2 YYREEE (reference sequence).

The chain recombines TRBV19 with TRBJ2-4, with 9 bases aligning to TRBD1. The V and J ends lost 3 bases and 8 bases, in that order; junction bases with no gene match: 5. Germline-derived CDR1 and CDR2 are LNHDA and SQIVND (reference sequence). The CDR3 has 14 amino acids. The CDR3 DNA sequence: TGTGCCAGTAGTATCGACAGGGGGATGGACATTCAGTACTTC. Translated, it gives CASSIDRGMDIQYF.

V usage is TRBV28 and J usage is TRBJ1-3; D is perhaps TRBD1 (6 bases). V was clipped by 5 bases and J by 3 bases, with 17 bases between them. The CDR3 is 16 amino acids. Germline V gene data show CDR1 as MDHEN and CDR2 as SYDVKM. CDR3 bases: TGTGCCAGCAGTCAGTCCCCAGGGGTGGGTGGAAACACCATATATTTT. It specifies CASSQSPGVGGNTIYF.

The chain employs TRBV5-4 and TRBJ2-2, with 7 positions matching TRBD2. This CDR3 is built from 15 residues. After removal of 4 bases from V and 5 bases from J, the junction contained 8 bases not matched to a gene. Looked up from germline, CDR1 is SGHNT and CDR2 is YYREEE (reference sequence). CDR3 sequence: CASSPRAGGTGELFF. CDR3 coding DNA: TGTGCCAGCAGCCCCCGCGCCGGGGGGACCGGGGAGCTGTTTTTT. Using reference TRBV5-4 and TRBJ2-2 for the parts outside the CDR3, the full variable domain is ETGVTQSPTHLIKTRGQQVTLRCSSQSGHNTVSWYQQALGQGPQFIFQYYREEENGRGNFPPRFSGLQFPNYSSELNVNALELDDSALYLCASSPRAGGTGELFFGEGSRLTVL.

The chain joins TRBV28 to TRBJ2-7; D uncertain. Per the germline V gene, CDR1 is MDHEN and CDR2 is SYDVKM. V lost 5 bases to trimming and J lost 5 bases, with 10 bases between them. CDR3 length: 12 amino acids. CDR3 region: CASSVSRDEQYF. The CDR3 DNA follows: TGTGCCAGCAGTGTGTCGAGAGACGAGCAGTACTTC.

This chain connects TRBV9 to TRBJ2-1; TRBD2 agrees at 8 bases. This CDR3 spans 15 amino acids. CDR1 and CDR2 (germline): SGDLS, YYNGEE. V trimming: 3 bases; J trimming: 6 bases; junction bases outside the gene matches: 8. This chain's CDR3 is CASSALGLGGNEQFF. DNA for the CDR3: TGTGCCAGCAGCGCATTGGGACTAGGGGGCAATGAGCAGTTCTTC.

This clone was seen once. CDR3 coding DNA: TGTGCCAGCAGCTTACTAGGGAATAGCAATCAGCCCCAGCATTTT. This translates into CASSLLGNSNQPQHF. This chain joins TRBV7-9 and TRBJ1-5; D gene ambiguous. This CDR3 comprises 15 residues. The germline gives CDR1 SEHNR, CDR2 FQNEAQ (reference sequence). Trimming took off 2 bases at V and 0 bases at J, with 8 bases between the two ends.